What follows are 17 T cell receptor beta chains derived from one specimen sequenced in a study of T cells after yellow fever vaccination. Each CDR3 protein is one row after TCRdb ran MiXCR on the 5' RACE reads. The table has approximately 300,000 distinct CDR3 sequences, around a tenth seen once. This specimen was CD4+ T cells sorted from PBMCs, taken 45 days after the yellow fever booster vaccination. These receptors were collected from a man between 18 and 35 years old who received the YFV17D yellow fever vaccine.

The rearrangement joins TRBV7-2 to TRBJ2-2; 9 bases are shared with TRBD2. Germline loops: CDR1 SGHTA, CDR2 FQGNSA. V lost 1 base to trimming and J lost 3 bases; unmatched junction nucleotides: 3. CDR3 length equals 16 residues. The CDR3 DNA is TGTGCCAGCAGCTTAGTCGCGGGGGGGGACACCGGGGAGCTGTTTTTT. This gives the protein CASSLVAGGDTGELFF.

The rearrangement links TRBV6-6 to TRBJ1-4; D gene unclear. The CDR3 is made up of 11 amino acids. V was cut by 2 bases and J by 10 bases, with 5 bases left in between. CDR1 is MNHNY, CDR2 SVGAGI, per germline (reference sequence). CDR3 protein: CASSYPPKLFF. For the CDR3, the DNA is TGTGCCAGCAGTTACCCCCCAAAACTGTTTTTT.

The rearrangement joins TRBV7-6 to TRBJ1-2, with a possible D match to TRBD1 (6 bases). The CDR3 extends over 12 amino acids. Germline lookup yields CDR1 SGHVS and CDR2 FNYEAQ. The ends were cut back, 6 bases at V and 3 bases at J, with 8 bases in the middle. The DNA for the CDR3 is TGTGCCAGCAGACAGGGACACTATGGCTACACCTTC. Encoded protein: CASRQGHYGYTF.

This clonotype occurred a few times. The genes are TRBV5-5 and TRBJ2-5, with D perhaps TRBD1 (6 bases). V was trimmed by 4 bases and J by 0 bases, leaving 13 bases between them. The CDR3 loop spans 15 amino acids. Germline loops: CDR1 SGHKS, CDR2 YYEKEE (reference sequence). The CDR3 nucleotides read TGTGCCAGCAGCCTACAGGGCCAGTACCAAGAGACCCAGTACTTC. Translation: CASSLQGQYQETQYF.

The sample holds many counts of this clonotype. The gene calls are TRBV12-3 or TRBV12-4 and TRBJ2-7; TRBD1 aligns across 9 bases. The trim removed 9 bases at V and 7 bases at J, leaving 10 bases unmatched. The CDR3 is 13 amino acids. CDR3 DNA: TGTGCCAGTAGAAACACAGGGGGCCGGGAGCAGTACTTC. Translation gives CASRNTGGREQYF.

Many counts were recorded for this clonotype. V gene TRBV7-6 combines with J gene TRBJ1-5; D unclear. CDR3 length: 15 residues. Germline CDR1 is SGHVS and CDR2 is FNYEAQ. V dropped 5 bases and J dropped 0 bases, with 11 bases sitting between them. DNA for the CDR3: TGTGCCAGCAGCGGCTCCGTTGATAGCAATCAGCCCCAGCATTTT. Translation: CASSGSVDSNQPQHF.

The CDR3 sequence: CASSRTTPYEQYF. Here the CDR3 DNA reads TGTGCCAGCAGTAGGACTACTCCCTACGAGCAGTACTTC. The V gene is TRBV12-3 or TRBV12-4, the J gene TRBJ2-7, with D possibly matching TRBD2 (6 bases). The CDR3 is 13 residues long. V was clipped by 5 bases and J by 2 bases, with 10 bases between them.

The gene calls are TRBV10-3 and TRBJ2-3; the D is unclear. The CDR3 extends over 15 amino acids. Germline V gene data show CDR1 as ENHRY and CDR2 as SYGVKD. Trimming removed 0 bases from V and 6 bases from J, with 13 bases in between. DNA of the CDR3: TGTGCCATCAGTGAGTCCGTCACCCTACGGGATACGCAGTATTTT. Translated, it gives CAISESVTLRDTQYF.

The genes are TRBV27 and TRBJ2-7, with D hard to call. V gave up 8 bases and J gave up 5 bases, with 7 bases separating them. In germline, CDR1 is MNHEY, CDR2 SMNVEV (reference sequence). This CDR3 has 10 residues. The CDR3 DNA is TGTGCCAGCGGGTTACACGAGCAGTACGTC. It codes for CASGLHEQYV.

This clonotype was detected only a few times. In DNA, the CDR3 is TGTGCCAGCAGGACAGGGTACAATGAGCAGTTCTTC. It specifies CASRTGYNEQFF. The chain combines TRBV6-2 or TRBV6-3 with TRBJ2-1; 7 bases are shared with TRBD1. CDR1 is MNHEY and CDR2 is SVGEGT in the germline V gene. The CDR3 sequence is 12 residues long. The trim removed 6 bases at V and 4 bases at J, leaving 0 bases unmatched.

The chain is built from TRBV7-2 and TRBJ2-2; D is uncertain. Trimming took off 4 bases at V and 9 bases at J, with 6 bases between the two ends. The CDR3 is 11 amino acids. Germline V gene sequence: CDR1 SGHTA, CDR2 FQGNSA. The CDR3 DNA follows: TGTGCCAGCAGCTATTCCTGGGAGCTGTTTTTT. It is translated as CASSYSWELFF.

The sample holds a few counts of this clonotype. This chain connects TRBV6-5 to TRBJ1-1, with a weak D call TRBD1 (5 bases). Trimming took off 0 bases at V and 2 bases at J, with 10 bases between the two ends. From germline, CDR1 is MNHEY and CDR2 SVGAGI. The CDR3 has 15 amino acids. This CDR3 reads CASSYSGGINTEAFF. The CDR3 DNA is TGTGCCAGCAGTTACTCCGGGGGGATTAACACTGAAGCTTTCTTT.

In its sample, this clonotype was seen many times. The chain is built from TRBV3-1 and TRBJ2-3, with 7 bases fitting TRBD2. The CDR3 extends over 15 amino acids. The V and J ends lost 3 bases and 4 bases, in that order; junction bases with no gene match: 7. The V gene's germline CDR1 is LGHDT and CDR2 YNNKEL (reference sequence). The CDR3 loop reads CASSQGGVDSDTQYF. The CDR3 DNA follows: TGTGCCAGCAGCCAGGGGGGGGTGGACTCAGATACGCAGTATTTT.

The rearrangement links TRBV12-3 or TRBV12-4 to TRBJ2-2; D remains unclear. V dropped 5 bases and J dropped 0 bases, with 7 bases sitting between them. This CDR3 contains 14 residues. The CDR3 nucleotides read TGTGCCAGCAGTGTCGACACGAACACCGGGGAGCTGTTTTTT. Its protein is CASSVDTNTGELFF.

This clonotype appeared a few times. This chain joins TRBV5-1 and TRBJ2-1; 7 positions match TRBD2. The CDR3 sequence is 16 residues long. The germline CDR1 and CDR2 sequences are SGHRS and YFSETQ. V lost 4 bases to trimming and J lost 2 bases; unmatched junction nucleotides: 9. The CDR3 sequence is CASSLPALAAYNEQFF. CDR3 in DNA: TGCGCCAGCAGCCTCCCCGCCCTAGCGGCCTACAATGAGCAGTTCTTC.

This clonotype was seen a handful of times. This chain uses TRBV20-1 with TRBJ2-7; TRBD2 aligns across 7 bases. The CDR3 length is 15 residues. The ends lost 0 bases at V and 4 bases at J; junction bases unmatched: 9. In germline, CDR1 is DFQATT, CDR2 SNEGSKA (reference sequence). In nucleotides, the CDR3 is TGCAGTGCTAGAGATGCGTCTAGCGGCCAGTACGAGCAGTACTTC. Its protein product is CSARDASSGQYEQYF.

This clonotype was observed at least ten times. CDR3 nucleotide sequence: TGCGCCAGCAGTTTCACTAGTCCAGAGACCCAGTACTTC. This codes for CASSFTSPETQYF. The rearrangement joins TRBV5-1 to TRBJ2-5, with a weak D call TRBD2 (5 bases). The CDR3 spans 13 residues. Trimming stripped 5 bases from V and 4 bases from J, with 12 bases between. Germline V CDR1 and CDR2: SGHRS, YFSETQ.